These T cell receptor beta chains were read from a single sample in a study of OX40 agonist ivuxolimab in advanced cancers. Some clones are missing from TCRdb's copy, which holds only in-frame ones; the method was immunoSEQ multiplex PCR. Counted here are 92,000 or so clones, under 90% occurring once; the ten biggest clones make up under 6.5%. The sequencing used CD4+ or CD8+ T cells sorted from blood, collected in a trial of the OX40 agonist ivuxolimab. The receptors shown here come from an adult with an advanced solid tumor such as melanoma, head and neck, liver or kidney cancer. CDR3s include the opening cysteine and the closing phenylalanine or tryptophan. Fields, in order: J gene, clone size, V gene, D gene, CDR3 protein, CDR3 DNA. A D gene is named only where the DNA matches it firmly. For some rows the clone size is stated as once, few or many, or as a class when expanded; others skip it.

>TRBJ2-1|few|TRBV29-1|NA
CSVVPGFFGDEQFF
TGCAGCGTTGTCCCCGGGTTTTTTGGGGATGAGCAGTTCTTC
>TRBJ1-2|NA|TRBV10-3|NA
CAISDGGGYTF
TGTGCCATCAGTGACGGGGGAGGCTACACCTTC
>TRBJ2-7|NA|TRBV27|NA
CASSYKGLTYEQYF
TGTGCCAGCTCCTATAAGGGTTTGACCTACGAGCAGTACTTC
>TRBJ2-7|NA|TRBV27|NA
CASSPLQGEAYEQYF
TGTGCCAGCAGTCCCCTTCAGGGGGAGGCCTACGAGCAGTACTTC
>TRBJ1-6|NA|TRBV9|TRBD1
CASSVLGQGNSPLHF
TGTGCCAGCAGCGTCCTGGGACAGGGAAATTCACCCCTCCACTTT
>TRBJ2-1|NA|TRBV5-4|NA
CASSWSSRPNNEQFF
TGTGCCAGCAGTTGGTCGTCTAGACCGAACAATGAGCAGTTCTTC
>TRBJ2-3|NA|TRBV25-1|NA
CASSGPGDTDTDTQYF
TGTGCCAGCAGTGGACCAGGGGACACCGACACAGATACGCAGTATTTT
>TRBJ2-7|NA|TRBV27|TRBD1
CASSSGDRVGSYEQYF
TGTGCCAGCAGTTCGGGGGACAGGGTAGGCTCCTACGAGCAGTACTTC
>TRBJ2-7|NA|TRBV7-9|NA
CASSLYPRSGLFSYEQYF
TGTGCCAGCAGCTTATATCCGAGAAGCGGACTCTTCTCCTACGAGCAGTACTTC
>TRBJ2-3|NA|TRBV5-1|NA
CASSLGGTALDTQYF
TGCGCCAGCAGCTTGGGCGGGACAGCGTTAGATACGCAGTATTTT
>TRBJ1-6|NA|TRBV2|NA
CASSVQGENSPLHF
TGTGCCAGCAGTGTACAGGGAGAGAATTCACCCCTCCACTTT
>TRBJ1-4|NA|TRBV30|NA
CAWSHGPGNEKLFF
TGTGCCTGGAGTCACGGCCCGGGAAATGAAAAACTGTTTTTT
>TRBJ1-3|NA|TRBV23-1|NA
CASSQSLGVVGFSGNTIYF
TGCGCCAGCAGTCAATCACTGGGGGTTGTGGGATTCTCTGGAAACACCATATATTTT
>TRBJ2-2|NA|TRBV7-3|TRBD1
CASSRDRGNTGELFF
TGTGCCAGCAGCCGCGACAGGGGAAACACCGGGGAGCTGTTTTTT
>TRBJ2-1|NA|TRBV5-1|NA
CASSSGGGDNEQFF
TGCGCCAGCAGCTCCGGAGGAGGGGACAATGAGCAGTTCTTC
>TRBJ2-1|NA|TRBV28|TRBD2
CASSWGLAGGGNEQFF
TGTGCCAGCAGTTGGGGACTAGCGGGAGGAGGAAATGAGCAGTTCTTC
>TRBJ2-7|NA|TRBV7-9|TRBD2
CASSSGLAGVYEQYF
TGTGCCAGCAGCTCCGGACTAGCGGGGGTCTACGAGCAGTACTTC
>TRBJ2-3|NA|TRBV9|NA
CASSSRSSSTDTQYF
TGTGCCAGCAGCTCGAGATCCTCTAGCACAGATACGCAGTATTTT
>TRBJ2-1|NA|TRBV4-1|TRBD1
CASSQAGQGAGEQFF
TGCGCCAGCAGCCAAGCCGGACAGGGGGCAGGTGAGCAGTTCTTC
>TRBJ2-4|NA|TRBV7-2|TRBD2
CASSAGLGGNIQYF
TGTGCCAGCAGCGCGGGACTGGGGGGGAACATTCAGTACTTC
>TRBJ2-7|NA|TRBV19|NA
CASSLALSYEQYF
TGTGCCAGTAGTCTCGCTCTCTCCTACGAGCAGTACTTC
>TRBJ1-1|once|TRBV10-3|NA
CAISETPTVNTEAFF
TGTGCCATCAGTGAGACTCCGACGGTGAACACTGAAGCTTTCTTT
>TRBJ2-7|NA|TRBV6-5|TRBD2
CASSYSTGTSVYEQYF
TGTGCCAGCAGTTACTCGACCGGGACTAGCGTCTACGAGCAGTACTTC
>TRBJ2-7|NA|TRBV7-2|NA
CASSPEWGNEQYF
TGTGCCAGCAGCCCCGAGTGGGGGAACGAGCAGTACTTC
>TRBJ2-1|few|TRBV1|NA
CTSSQSNKGRPYNEQFF
TGCACCAGCAGCCAGTCTAATAAGGGGAGACCCTACAATGAGCAGTTCTTC
>TRBJ2-7|NA|TRBV6-5|TRBD1
CASSYDPTGASEQYF
TGTGCCAGCAGTTACGACCCGACAGGGGCCTCCGAGCAGTACTTC
>TRBJ2-1|NA|TRBV2|TRBD2
CASSEWLAGVNEQFF
TGTGCCAGCAGTGAATGGCTAGCGGGAGTTAATGAGCAGTTCTTC
>TRBJ2-3|NA|TRBV4-1|NA
CASSQDKGSTDTQYF
TGCGCCAGCAGCCAAGATAAGGGGAGCACAGATACGCAGTATTTT
>TRBJ2-2|few|TRBV9|TRBD1
CASSPRRTGGDGELFF
TGTGCCAGCAGCCCTAGAAGGACAGGGGGTGACGGGGAGCTGTTTTTT
>TRBJ2-7|NA|TRBV5-1|NA
CASTPAGTSYEQYF
TGCGCCAGCACCCCAGCAGGGACCTCCTACGAGCAGTACTTC
>TRBJ1-5|once|TRBV2|NA
CASSERHGGNQPQHF
TGTGCCAGCAGTGAAAGACACGGGGGCAATCAGCCCCAGCATTTT
>TRBJ1-5|NA|TRBV10-3|TRBD1
CAISGTGGSNQPQHF
TGTGCCATCAGTGGGACAGGGGGTAGCAATCAGCCCCAGCATTTT
>TRBJ1-5|once|TRBV12-5|NA
CASGLVWWGVGRENQPQHF
TGTGCTAGTGGTTTGGTATGGTGGGGGGTCGGCAGGGAGAATCAGCCCCAGCATTTT
>TRBJ2-1|NA|TRBV6-5|NA
CASTTRGVQFF
TGTGCCAGCACTACACGAGGGGTGCAGTTCTTC
>TRBJ1-2|NA|TRBV11-2|NA
CASRITTPNYGYTF
TGTGCCAGCAGAATCACGACGCCTAACTATGGCTACACCTTC
>TRBJ2-4|NA|TRBV14|TRBD2
CASSQVRLAGGPGNIQYF
TGTGCCAGCAGCCAAGTCCGACTAGCGGGAGGGCCTGGAAACATTCAGTACTTC
>TRBJ2-7|NA|TRBV7-9|NA
CASSLAPYEQYF
TGTGCCAGCAGCTTAGCGCCCTACGAGCAGTACTTC